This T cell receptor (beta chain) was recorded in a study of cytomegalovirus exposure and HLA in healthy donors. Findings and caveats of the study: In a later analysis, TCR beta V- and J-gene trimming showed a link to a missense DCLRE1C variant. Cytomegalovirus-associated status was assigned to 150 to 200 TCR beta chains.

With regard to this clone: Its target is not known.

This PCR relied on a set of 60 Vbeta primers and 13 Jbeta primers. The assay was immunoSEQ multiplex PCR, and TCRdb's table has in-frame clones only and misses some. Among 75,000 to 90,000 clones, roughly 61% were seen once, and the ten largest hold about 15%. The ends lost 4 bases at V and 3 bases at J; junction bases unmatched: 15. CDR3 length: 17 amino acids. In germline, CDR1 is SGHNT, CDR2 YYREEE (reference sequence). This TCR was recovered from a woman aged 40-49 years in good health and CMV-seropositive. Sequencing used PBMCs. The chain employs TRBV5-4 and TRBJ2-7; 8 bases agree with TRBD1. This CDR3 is CASSMGSGNRGDYEQYF. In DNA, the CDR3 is TGTGCCAGCAGCATGGGATCCGGGAACAGGGGGGACTACGAGCAGTACTTC.